This passage covers 9 T cell receptor beta chains from one sample sequenced in a study of blood T cell repertoires in COVID-19. Here immunoSEQ multiplex PCR was the method, and the copy in TCRdb shows in-frame clones only, minus some. This table has more than 150,000 clones, around 85% appearing once. Sequencing was carried out using peripheral blood. Receptors were obtained from a man between 65 and 85 years old with active or convalescent COVID-19.

V gene TRBV27 combines with J gene TRBJ1-5; the D gene is possibly TRBD1 (6 bases). Germline values: CDR1 MNHEY, CDR2 SMNVEV (reference sequence). V was pared by 6 bases and J by 0 bases, with 15 bases between. This CDR3 is 16 amino acids long. DNA of the CDR3: TGTGCCAGCAGCATCGGGACAAGCAATAGCAATCAGCCCCAGCATTTT. Residues: CASSIGTSNSNQPQHF.

The chain combines TRBV28 with TRBJ1-2, with TRBD1 identical over 7 bases. The length of the CDR3 is 14 residues. Germline V lookup: CDR1 MDHEN, CDR2 SYDVKM. V lost 4 bases and J lost 7; bases outside the gene matches: 9. The CDR3 region is CASSSTGEGSGYTF. The DNA of the CDR3 is TGTGCCAGCAGTTCTACAGGGGAAGGAAGTGGCTACACCTTC.

The J gene is TRBJ1-3, the V gene TRBV28; D is perhaps TRBD1 (5 bases). This CDR3 is 15 amino acids long. Germline CDR1 reads MDHEN; CDR2 reads SYDVKM. The V end lost 2 bases, the J end lost 0 bases, and 8 bases lay between the germline ends. Here the CDR3 reads CASSLGAGSGNTIYF. The CDR3 DNA sequence: TGTGCCAGCAGTTTAGGGGCAGGCTCTGGAAACACCATATATTTT.

This chain uses TRBV5-1 with TRBJ2-7, with 10 bases that match TRBD1. The germline V gene has CDR1 SGHRS and CDR2 YFSETQ. CDR3 length: 15 residues. V was pared by 3 bases and J by 7 bases, with 10 bases of the junction left unmatched. CDR3 region: CASSSQGQGLDEQYF. The CDR3 region has the DNA TGCGCCAGCAGCTCCCAGGGACAGGGGCTTGATGAGCAGTACTTC.

The V gene is TRBV21-1, the J gene TRBJ2-5; the table's D gene call, TRBD1, was not cross checked with the DNA. TRBV21-1 is noted as a pseudogene. The CDR3 length is 15 residues. The CDR3, as DNA: TGTGCCAGCAGCAAAGAGAGACAGGGGCAAGAGACCCAGTACTTC. Residues: CASSKERQGQETQYF.

The V and J genes are TRBV20-1 and TRBJ1-2, with a tentative D call TRBD1 (5 bases). The length of the CDR3 is 14 residues. The V and J ends lost 3 bases and 2 bases respectively, with 13 bases between them. Per the germline V gene, CDR1 is DFQATT and CDR2 is SNEGSKA (reference sequence). CDR3 in DNA: TGCAGTGCTAGTTTAGGGGCCGCGAACTATGGCTACACCTTC. Translation gives CSASLGAANYGYTF.

The chain employs TRBV7-3 and TRBJ2-1, with 9 bases identical to TRBD2. Germline values: CDR1 SGHTA, CDR2 FQGTGA. V gave up 1 base and J gave up 0 bases; unmatched junction bases: 4. This CDR3 comprises 17 residues. The CDR3: CASSLRSGRRSYNEQFF. Here the CDR3 DNA reads TGTGCCAGCAGCTTAAGGAGCGGGAGGCGCTCCTACAATGAGCAGTTCTTC.

The rearrangement joins TRBV7-2 to TRBJ1-5, with a weak D call TRBD1 (5 bases). With 1 base removed from V and 4 bases from J, the gap between germline ends came to 11 bases. Germline V gene data show CDR1 as SGHTA and CDR2 as FQGNSA. The CDR3 is 15 amino acids. The CDR3, as DNA: TGTGCCAGCAGCTTAGGTGGGGCAGCGAATCAGCCCCAGCATTTT. Amino acid sequence: CASSLGGAANQPQHF.

The rearrangement uses TRBV28 and TRBJ1-2, with D hard to call. The V gene lost 6 bases and the J gene lost 0 bases, with 8 bases spanning the gap. Per the germline V gene, CDR1 is MDHEN and CDR2 is SYDVKM. The CDR3 is 13 amino acids. CDR3 region: CASRRDSNYGYTF. CDR3 bases: TGTGCCAGCAGGCGAGACTCTAACTATGGCTACACCTTC.